The 21 T cell receptor beta chains given below trace back to one sample, sequenced in a study of cytomegalovirus exposure and HLA in healthy donors (TCRdb year 2017). To prepare the library, the immunoSEQ multiplex PCR assay was applied. A mixture of 60 forward primers for TCR Vbeta segments and 13 reverse primers for TCR Jbeta segments was used in the multiplex PCR. TCRdb holds this immuneACCESS table with in-frame rearrangements only. Some clones are missing; in checked studies, unresolved V genes explain under half, and the rest has no known cause. This specimen's table enumerates fewer than 85,000 clones. The top ten hold over 3% of the sample. The material sequenced was PBMCs. All receptors derive from a female donor in good health and CMV-seropositive.

V is TRBV27 and J is TRBJ2-6, with 10 bases that match TRBD1. In germline, CDR1 is MNHEY, CDR2 SMNVEV (reference sequence). V was pared by 5 bases and J by 4 bases, with 5 bases of the junction left unmatched. The CDR3 loop spans 16 amino acids. The CDR3, as DNA: TGTGCCAGCAGTAGGGGACAGGGGTCCGGGGCCAACGTCCTGACTTTC. This sequence encodes CASSRGQGSGANVLTF.

The chain is built from TRBV6-1 and TRBJ2-7, with 7 nucleotides matching TRBD1. The CDR3 totals 13 residues. Germline CDR1 MNHNS, CDR2 SASEGT. J gave up 1 base and V 11 bases, and 8 bases lay outside the gene matches. Written as DNA, the CDR3 is TGTGCCGCACAGACAGGGATTTCCTACGAGCAGTACTTC. The encoded protein is CAAQTGISYEQYF.

V usage is TRBV6-1 and J usage is TRBJ2-7, with 8 bases identical to TRBD1. The V segment lost 8 bases and the J segment 3 bases; nucleotides outside the gene matches: 9. Per the germline V gene, CDR1 is MNHNS and CDR2 is SASEGT. The CDR3 loop spans 14 amino acids. The CDR3, as DNA: TGTGCCAGCGTTTGGGCAGGGGGCCACTACGAGCAGTACTTC. This gives the protein CASVWAGGHYEQYF.

This chain joins TRBV19 and TRBJ1-1, with no clear D. The CDR3 is 13 residues long. The V gene lost 5 bases and the J gene lost 11 bases, with 18 bases spanning the gap. Germline loops: CDR1 LNHDA, CDR2 SQIVND (reference sequence). The CDR3 region has the DNA TGTGCCAGTAGTGGCCCAGACTGGCCCCTGGCTTTCTTT. Protein: CASSGPDWPLAFF.

The rearrangement joins TRBV4-3 to TRBJ2-1; 10 nucleotides line up with TRBD1. The length of the CDR3 is 14 residues. Germline V CDR1 and CDR2: LGHNA, YSLEER. Germline trimming cut 4 bases from V and 9 bases from J; bases unmatched to any gene: 6. The CDR3 sequence: CASSRGQGVGEQFF. The CDR3 coding sequence is TGCGCCAGCAGCCGAGGACAGGGGGTCGGTGAGCAGTTCTTC.

The chain combines TRBV19 with TRBJ2-5; possibly TRBD2 for D (5 bases). The V gene's germline CDR1 is LNHDA and CDR2 SQIVND (reference sequence). The CDR3 has 13 amino acids. Trimming left V 4 bases short and J 7 bases short, with 13 bases between. Here the CDR3 reads CASSTEGRGTQYF. The CDR3 DNA is TGTGCCAGTAGTACAGAGGGCCGTGGGACCCAGTACTTC.

This chain joins TRBV6-5 and TRBJ1-1, with TRBD1 matching 7 bases. Trimming cost V 6 bases and J 6 bases; bases outside gene matches: 7. Germline lookup yields CDR1 MNHEY and CDR2 SVGAGI. The CDR3 contains 13 residues. The CDR3 is CASRTGNYAEAFF. CDR3 nucleotide sequence: TGTGCCAGCAGGACAGGGAATTACGCTGAAGCTTTCTTT.

The rearrangement uses TRBV9 and TRBJ1-2; no clear D. Trimming took 0 bases from V and 2 from J, leaving 14 bases between them. The CDR3 consists of 16 residues. Germline V gene lookup returns CDR1 SGDLS and CDR2 YYNGEE. The CDR3 loop is CASSVGEGGTNYGYTF. The CDR3 bases are TGTGCCAGCAGCGTAGGAGAGGGCGGAACGAACTATGGCTACACCTTC.

The chain joins TRBV18 to TRBJ2-2; 10 bases map to TRBD1. Germline V gene sequence: CDR1 KGHSH, CDR2 LQKENI. This CDR3 spans 16 amino acids. V gave up 3 bases and J gave up 6 bases; unmatched junction bases: 7. The CDR3 nucleotides are TGTGCCAGCTCACCCGGGACAGGGGATGTCGCCGGGGAGCTGTTTTTT. Translation: CASSPGTGDVAGELFF. Variable domain in full (rest from reference TRBV18 and TRBJ2-2): NAGVMQNPRHLVRRRGQEARLRCSPMKGHSHVYWYRQLPEEGLKFMVYLQKENIIDESGMPKERFSAEFPKEGPSILRIQQVVRGDSAAYFCASSPGTGDVAGELFFGEGSRLTVL.

J is TRBJ2-2 and V is TRBV7-3, with D maybe TRBD1 (5 bases). Trimming took off 6 bases at V and 2 bases at J, with 13 bases between the two ends. This CDR3 spans 15 amino acids. Looked up from germline, CDR1 is SGHTA and CDR2 is FQGTGA. The CDR3 sequence: CASRPQGTNTGELFF. CDR3 bases: TGTGCCAGCAGACCTCAGGGTACAAACACCGGGGAGCTGTTTTTT.

The chain has TRBV28 and TRBJ2-7, with 13 bases aligning to TRBD2. The junction had 7 bases not matched to a gene; V was cut back by 5 bases and J by 0 bases. From germline, CDR1 is MDHEN and CDR2 SYDVKM. There are 17 residues in the CDR3. CDR3 region: CASSLGLAGARSYEQYF. The CDR3 coding sequence is TGTGCCAGCAGTCTAGGACTAGCGGGAGCCCGCTCCTACGAGCAGTACTTC.

The genes are TRBV7-9 and TRBJ2-7; TRBD2 might be the D (5 bases). Looked up from germline, CDR1 is SEHNR and CDR2 is FQNEAQ (reference sequence). The length of the CDR3 is 13 residues. V was cut by 1 base and J by 7 bases, with 11 bases left in between. CDR3 nucleotides: TGTGCCAGCAGCTTAGATCGGACGGGGGAGCAGTACTTC. It encodes CASSLDRTGEQYF.

This rearrangement joins TRBV9 to TRBJ2-2, with D unresolved. Germline V gene sequence: CDR1 SGDLS, CDR2 YYNGEE. The CDR3 extends over 14 amino acids. Trimming removed 6 bases from V and 0 bases from J, with 9 bases in between. The CDR3 coding sequence is TGTGCCAGCACTATGTCCTCGAACACCGGGGAGCTGTTTTTT. It encodes CASTMSSNTGELFF.

For the CDR3, the DNA is TGTGCCAGCAGCTTACAGGCTAGCCCCACAGATACGCAGTATTTT. It yields the protein CASSLQASPTDTQYF. The rearrangement joins TRBV11-1 to TRBJ2-3; D might be TRBD2 (5 bases). Trimming took 2 bases from V and 2 from J, leaving 11 bases between them. From germline, CDR1 is SGHAT and CDR2 FQDESV (reference sequence). CDR3 size: 15 residues.

This chain connects TRBV10-3 to TRBJ1-2; TRBD1 might be the D (5 bases). The germline CDR1 and CDR2 sequences are ENHRY and SYGVKD. V was pared by 8 bases and J by 0 bases, with 10 bases between. The CDR3 is made up of 13 amino acids. The CDR3 here is CAIGGTANYGYTF. The CDR3 region has the DNA TGTGCCATCGGAGGGACCGCTAACTATGGCTACACCTTC.

The V and J genes are TRBV6-4 and TRBJ2-2; 7 bases agree with TRBD1. V lost 2 bases and J lost 3; bases outside the gene matches: 0. Germline V gene data show CDR1 as MRHNA and CDR2 as SNTAGT. The CDR3 consists of 14 residues. CDR3 sequence: CASSDGTDTGELFF. The CDR3 DNA follows: TGTGCCAGCAGTGACGGGACAGACACCGGGGAGCTGTTTTTT.

The CDR3: CASSPPTLTYEQYF. For the CDR3, the DNA is TGTGCCAGCTCACCACCGACTTTAACCTACGAGCAGTACTTC. The J gene is TRBJ2-7, the V gene TRBV18; D remains unclear. Trimming left V 0 bases short and J 2 bases short, with 8 bases between. Germline-derived CDR1 and CDR2 are KGHSH and LQKENI. The CDR3 runs to 14 residues.

This chain links TRBV5-1 with TRBJ2-7, with D tentatively TRBD2 (6 bases). Looked up from germline, CDR1 is SGHRS and CDR2 is YFSETQ. The CDR3 runs to 14 residues. Trimming cost V 0 bases and J 7 bases, with 14 bases left between them. The chain's CDR3 is CASSLGTTRGEQYF. CDR3 coding DNA: TGCGCCAGCAGCTTGGGGACTACCCGGGGAGAGCAGTACTTC.

The chain has TRBV7-9 and TRBJ2-7; D is undetermined. CDR1 and CDR2 from the germline V gene are SEHNR and FQNEAQ (reference sequence). Deletions cut 1 base from V and 4 bases from J, with 11 bases between. The CDR3 has 14 amino acids. CDR3: CASSLGQPLYEQYF. The CDR3 DNA reads as TGTGCCAGCAGCTTAGGACAACCCCTATACGAGCAGTACTTC.

The chain links TRBV9 to TRBJ2-3; 8 bases match TRBD1. The CDR3 has 16 residues. V lost 5 bases to trimming and J lost 6 bases; unmatched junction nucleotides: 14. Germline V gene lookup returns CDR1 SGDLS and CDR2 YYNGEE. CDR3 DNA sequence: TGTGCCAGCAGAATACCCCCGGACAGGGTTTTGGATACGCAGTATTTT. It yields the protein CASRIPPDRVLDTQYF.

This chain joins TRBV29-1 and TRBJ1-1; D uncertain. Between the trimmed V and J ends, which lost 5 bases and 4 bases, there was a span of 11 bases. This CDR3 comprises 12 residues. The V gene's germline CDR1 is SQVTM and CDR2 ANQGSEA. The CDR3 here is CSVLRGFTEAFF. CDR3 DNA sequence: TGCAGCGTTCTAAGAGGATTCACTGAAGCTTTCTTT.